Listed here is a single TCR beta chain. Its cognate antigen is unknown. The repertoire was sequenced with immunoSEQ multiplex PCR; TCRdb's copy has only in-frame clones and lacks some. Found here are about 77,000 clones, roughly 90% of them singletons; the top ten hold around 2.5%. The data derive from a study of OX40 agonist ivuxolimab in advanced cancers. Study summary: Three patients, one with hepatocellular carcinoma and two with cutaneous melanoma, achieved partial responses.

Study results and caveats: The antigen specificity of the peripheral T cells (those that were expanded) was not determined.

Patients were ruled out by autoimmune disease history or systemic immunosuppression. Per germline, CDR1 MNHEY and CDR2 SVGAGI. Trimming stripped 5 bases from V and 1 base from J, with 11 bases between. The CDR3 has 14 residues. The chain combines TRBV6-5 with TRBJ2-5; a possible D gene is TRBD2 (5 bases). Specimen: CD4+ or CD8+ T cells sorted from blood, collected in a trial of the OX40 agonist ivuxolimab. The receptor's source is an adult with an advanced solid tumor such as melanoma, head and neck, liver or kidney cancer. CDR3: CASSPMGSQETQYF. CDR3 bases: TGTGCCAGCAGTCCCATGGGGAGCCAAGAGACCCAGTACTTC.